The text below deals with one T cell receptor (beta chain). This clonotype has more than one count but fewer than ten. It has no known antigen specificity. It has no much larger one-base neighbor in the sample; base qualities were not kept. The data stem from a study of CD8 T cells in ankylosing spondylitis (dated by TCRdb to between 2016 and 2019). The study in broad terms: To find TCR variants linked to disease, the study profiled T cell receptor beta repertoires in ankylosing spondylitis patients and healthy donors. The whole study cohort included 108 healthy donors and about two dozen ankylosing spondylitis patients. Samples of peripheral blood were taken, and for ankylosing spondylitis patients, synovial fluid was collected as well.

Sequencing was performed on an Illumina HiSeq 2500. TCR beta libraries were prepared by quantitative 5'-RACE with molecular barcodes. As for the authors' bioinformatics: To identify disease-linked TCR variants, a new computational method was used, one built on a probabilistic model of VDJ rearrangement. TCRdb trimmed the raw reads at Q25, called clones with MiXCR and kept productive beta chains. Rows matching on CDR3 protein sequence are summarized as one entry with the most common DNA and genes. The V and J calls and clone size come from TCRdb's table, not from the authors' own analysis. The sample table holds approximately 440,000 distinct CDR3 sequences, of which over 15% were seen once. The top ten constitute over 1% of the sample. Results and caveats for the whole study, not just this receptor: In peripheral blood, the disease-linked clones were found at relatively low frequencies and had a CD8+ phenotype. Significant enrichment of the disease-linked clones was reported in matched synovial fluid samples from ankylosing spondylitis patients. A TCR beta motif of several highly homologous amino acid variants appeared characteristic of blood from ankylosing spondylitis patients. Some motif variants were previously reported in synovial fluid and blood of reactive arthritis patients, suggesting common disease-initiation mechanisms.

The germline V gene provides CDR1 SGHRS and CDR2 YFSETQ. The CDR3 runs 15 amino acids, cysteine and phenylalanine included. The DNA shown is the 45-base CDR3, in frame from base 1. The junction carries 18 bases between V and J, which are trimmed by 1 base and 11 bases respectively. The sample taken for sequencing was blood, either unsorted or a sorted T cell fraction (not recorded which). The source of this sequence is a male donor with ankylosing spondylitis. The receptor chain draws on TRBV5-1 and TRBJ2-2; tentative D gene TRBD2, with 7 bases matching. The CDR3 corresponds to CASSLYGGPTVELFF. The DNA reads as follows: TGCGCCAGCAGCTTGTACGGGGGGCCGACCGTTGAGCTGTTTTTT.